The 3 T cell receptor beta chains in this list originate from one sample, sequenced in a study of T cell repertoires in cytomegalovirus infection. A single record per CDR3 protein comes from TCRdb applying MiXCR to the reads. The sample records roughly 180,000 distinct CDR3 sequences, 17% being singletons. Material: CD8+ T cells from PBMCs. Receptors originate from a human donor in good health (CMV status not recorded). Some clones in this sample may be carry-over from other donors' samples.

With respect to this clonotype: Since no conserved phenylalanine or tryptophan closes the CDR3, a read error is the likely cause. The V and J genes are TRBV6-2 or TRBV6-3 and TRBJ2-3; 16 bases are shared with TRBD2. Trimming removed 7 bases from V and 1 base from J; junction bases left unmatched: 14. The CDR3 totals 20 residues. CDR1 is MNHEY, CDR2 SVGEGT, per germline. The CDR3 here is CASTYGGGLAGGLRTDTQYL. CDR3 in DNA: TGTGCCAGCACCTACGGAGGGGGACTAGCGGGGGGGCTCCGCACAGATACGCAGTATCTT.

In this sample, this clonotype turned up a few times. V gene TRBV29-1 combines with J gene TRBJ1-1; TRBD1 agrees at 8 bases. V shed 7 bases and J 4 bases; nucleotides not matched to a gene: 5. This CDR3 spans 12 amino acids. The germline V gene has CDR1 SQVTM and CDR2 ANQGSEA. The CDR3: CSADRESTEAFF. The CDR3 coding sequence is TGCAGCGCGGACAGGGAGAGCACTGAAGCTTTCTTT. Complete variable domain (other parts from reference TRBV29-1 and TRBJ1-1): SAVISQKPSRDICQRGTSLTIQCQVDSQVTMMFWYRQQPGQSLTLIATANQGSEATYESGFVIDKFPISRPNLTFSTLTVSNMSPEDSSIYLCSADRESTEAFFGQGTRLTVV.

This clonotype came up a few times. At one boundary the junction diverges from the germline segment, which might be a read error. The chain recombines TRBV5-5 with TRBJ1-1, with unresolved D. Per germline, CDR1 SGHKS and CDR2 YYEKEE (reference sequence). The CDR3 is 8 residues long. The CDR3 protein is CASSLKDF. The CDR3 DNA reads TGTGCCAGCAGCTTGAAGGATTTT.